This T cell receptor (beta chain) was observed in a study of shared clonotypes between healthy human individuals. Overall study context: There were three CD4 naive, three CD4 memory, two CD8 naive and one CD8 memory plates per donor.

This CDR3 comprises 15 residues. CDR1 and CDR2 (germline): MNHEY, SVGAGI. With V trimmed by 6 bases and J by 5 bases, 12 bases remained unmatched. Donors were Caucasian adults residing in Nashville, Tennessee, USA. CD45RO+ cells plus CCR7-negative CD45RA+ TemRA cells formed CD8 memory. Note on this clone: Antigen unknown.

Findings of the study overall: The naive CD4 repertoires of a few donors were compared, and approximately 4.5% of clonotypes were shared.

Sequencing was performed with immunoSEQ multiplex PCR; in TCRdb, only in-frame clones are kept and a portion is missing. This table holds 100,000 or so clones, 67% found once. This TCR derives from a woman between 25 and 40 years old in good health. The genes are TRBV6-5 and TRBJ2-7; 8 bases are a match to TRBD2. Source material: memory CD8+ T cells sorted from blood. Regarding subset: CD45RO+ cells pooled with CCR7-negative TemRA cells. CDR3 DNA: TGTGCCAGCAGACTCGAGGCGGGAGGATTCCACGAGCAGTACTTC. Translating gives CASRLEAGGFHEQYF.